This entry concerns a single T cell receptor (beta chain). The sample comes from a study of blood T cell repertoires in COVID-19. Repertoires were generated with immunoSEQ multiplex PCR, while TCRdb's copy carries only in-frame clones and drops some. The sample has some 230,000 clones, roughly 83% seen once; the top ten hold 7.4%. J gave up 6 bases and V 6 bases, and 6 bases lay outside the gene matches. CDR3 length: 14 residues. CDR1 MNHEY and CDR2 SVGAGI come from the germline V gene. This receptor was obtained from a woman between 45 and 65 years old with acute or convalescent COVID-19. The V gene is TRBV6-5, the J gene TRBJ2-1; 9 nucleotides agree with TRBD2. The sequenced sample consisted of peripheral blood. CDR3 protein: CASSPGLAINEQFF. The CDR3 DNA reads TGTGCCAGCAGCCCGGGACTAGCAATCAATGAGCAGTTCTTC.